These 26 T cell receptor beta chains share one sample of origin, sequenced in a study of breast tumors, draining lymph nodes, adjacent tissues. One entry per CDR3 protein, called by TCRdb with MiXCR from the multiplex PCR reads. The sample lists 66,000 or so distinct CDR3 sequences, approximately 45% occurring once. Sequencing was carried out using breast tumor tissue. The source is a female donor with breast cancer. Some clones in this sample may be carry-over from other donors' samples.

The table lists this clonotype with many counts. V is TRBV19 and J is TRBJ2-3; 7 bases are shared with TRBD2. The CDR3 is 16 amino acids. Trimming removed 10 bases from V and 6 bases from J; junction bases left unmatched: 19. The germline V gene encodes CDR1 LNHDA and CDR2 SQIVND (reference sequence). CDR3 sequence: CATTPGWAGDRDTQYF. In nucleotides, the CDR3 is TGTGCCACCACTCCCGGTTGGGCGGGAGATAGGGATACGCAGTATTTT. Full variable domain (rest looked up from reference TRBV19 and TRBJ2-3): DGGITQSPKYLFRKEGQNVTLSCEQNLNHDAMYWYRQDPGQGLRLIYYSQIVNDFQKGDIAEGYSVSREKKESFPLTVTSAQKNPTAFYLCATTPGWAGDRDTQYFGPGTRLTVL.

This clonotype was observed many times. This rearrangement joins TRBV5-1 to TRBJ2-1, with 7 bases aligning to TRBD1. The trim removed 3 bases at V and 0 bases at J, leaving 9 bases unmatched. Looked up from germline, CDR1 is SGHRS and CDR2 is YFSETQ. The CDR3 is 17 residues long. In nucleotides, the CDR3 is TGCGCCAGCAGCTCTGGACAGGTAGGCTACTCCTACAATGAGCAGTTCTTC. Translation: CASSSGQVGYSYNEQFF.

Many counts were recorded for this clonotype. The J gene is TRBJ2-2, the V gene TRBV7-9; D not certain. Germline CDR1 reads SEHNR; CDR2 reads FQNEAQ (reference sequence). The length of the CDR3 is 14 residues. V was pared by 4 bases and J by 4 bases, with 10 bases between. The CDR3 DNA sequence: TGTGCCAGCAGCTGGAAGACCTTCACCGGGGAGCTGTTTTTT. This encodes CASSWKTFTGELFF.

The sample holds many counts of this clonotype. The chain carries TRBV5-1 and TRBJ2-1; 13 bases agree with TRBD2. The J segment lost 0 bases and the V segment lost 4 bases, leaving 10 bases of the junction unmatched. The CDR3 runs to 19 residues. Germline V gene data show CDR1 as SGHRS and CDR2 as YFSETQ. The CDR3 region has the DNA TGCGCCAGCAGCCCGTTGGGACTAGCGGGGTCAAGCTCCTACAATGAGCAGTTCTTC. As protein: CASSPLGLAGSSSYNEQFF.

The chain links TRBV29-1 to TRBJ1-4; unclear D gene. Deletions cut 6 bases from V and 5 bases from J, with 7 bases between. The CDR3 contains 11 residues. Germline loops: CDR1 SQVTM, CDR2 ANQGSEA. The chain's CDR3 is CSVRVNEKLFF. CDR3 DNA: TGCAGCGTGCGAGTCAATGAAAAACTGTTTTTT.

This chain connects TRBV2 to TRBJ2-2; 12 bases line up with TRBD2. CDR1 is SNHLY and CDR2 is FYNNEI in the germline V gene. With V trimmed by 2 bases and J by 9 bases, 7 bases remained unmatched. The CDR3 sequence is 16 residues long. Here the CDR3 reads CASSEFLAGGSRELFF. DNA of the CDR3: TGTGCCAGCAGTGAATTTCTAGCGGGGGGGTCCCGGGAGCTGTTTTTT.

This clonotype was observed a handful of times. This may come from a read error, since a much larger clone is one base off. This rearrangement joins TRBV9 to TRBJ1-3; D unclear. Germline V gives CDR1 SGDLS, CDR2 YYNGEE. The CDR3 sequence is 15 residues long. The CDR3 bases are TGTGCCAGCAGCGTAGAGGGTGGTTTTGGAAACACCGTATATTTT. It translates to CASSVEGGFGNTVYF.

This clonotype was seen ten or more times. The V and J genes are TRBV7-8 and TRBJ2-1; 9 bases agree with TRBD1. The CDR3 is 15 amino acids. Per the germline V gene, CDR1 is SGHVS and CDR2 is FQNEAQ. Trimming took 4 bases from V and 4 from J; bases not matched to a gene: 5. The CDR3 spells CASSYWTGAYNEQFF. CDR3 DNA: TGTGCCAGCAGCTACTGGACAGGGGCTTACAATGAGCAGTTCTTC.

This clonotype was seen repeatedly, ten times or more. V is TRBV27 and J is TRBJ1-3; no definite D call. Germline CDR1 MNHEY, CDR2 SMNVEV (reference sequence). The CDR3 loop spans 14 amino acids. V lost 5 bases and J 0 bases, leaving 8 bases between the germline ends. This CDR3 reads CASSGWASGNTIYF. The CDR3 DNA reads as TGTGCCAGCAGTGGTTGGGCCTCTGGAAACACCATATATTTT.

The sample holds many counts of this clonotype. The chain couples TRBV6-5 to TRBJ2-2; TRBD1 is a possible D gene (5 bases). V lost 5 bases to trimming and J lost 7 bases, with 11 bases between them. The germline gives CDR1 MNHEY, CDR2 SVGAGI. This CDR3 spans 13 amino acids. The CDR3 spells CASSQGVHGELFF. DNA for the CDR3: TGTGCCAGCAGTCAGGGTGTACACGGGGAGCTGTTTTTT.

This clonotype was counted at least ten times. The chain has TRBV25-1 and TRBJ2-3; D call uncertain. Germline values: CDR1 MGHDK, CDR2 SYGVNS. CDR3 length: 13 residues. V was pared by 3 bases and J by 2 bases, with 6 bases between. CDR3 protein: CASSDTNTDTQYF. CDR3 nucleotide sequence: TGTGCCAGCAGTGATACCAACACAGATACGCAGTATTTT. Filled out from reference TRBV25-1 and TRBJ2-3, the complete variable domain reads EADIYQTPRYLVIGTGKKITLECSQTMGHDKMYWYQQDPGMELHLIHYSYGVNSTEKGDLSSESTVSRIRTEHFPLTLESARPSHTSQYLCASSDTNTDTQYFGPGTRLTVL.

The sample holds many counts of this clonotype. The chain uses TRBV9 and TRBJ2-1; TRBD2 matches 8 bases. The CDR3 runs to 15 residues. The germline V gene encodes CDR1 SGDLS and CDR2 YYNGEE. With V trimmed by 3 bases and J by 7 bases, 9 bases remained unmatched. The CDR3 DNA sequence: TGTGCCAGCAGCGGTAGTGCTCCGGGGGGGAATGAGCAGTTCTTC. This encodes CASSGSAPGGNEQFF.

Many counts were recorded for this clonotype. The chain employs TRBV20-1 and TRBJ1-2; D gene ambiguous. V shed 3 bases and J shed 1 base, with 12 bases lying between them. CDR1 and CDR2 from the germline V gene are DFQATT and SNEGSKA (reference sequence). The CDR3 spans 14 residues. CDR3 in amino acids: CSASRRDFNYGYTF. In DNA, the CDR3 is TGCAGTGCTAGTCGCAGAGACTTTAACTATGGCTACACCTTC.

This clonotype was recorded at least ten times. The rearrangement joins TRBV3-1 to TRBJ1-4; maybe TRBD1 (6 bases). V lost 3 bases and J lost 3, with 14 bases in between. The germline gives CDR1 LGHDT, CDR2 YNNKEL (reference sequence). The CDR3 extends over 16 amino acids. CDR3 protein: CASSHRTGTANEKLFF. The CDR3 bases are TGTGCCAGCAGCCACCGCACAGGGACGGCTAATGAAAAACTGTTTTTT. The full variable domain, in which reference TRBV3-1 and TRBJ1-4 provide the parts outside the CDR3, is DTAVSQTPKYLVTQMGNDKSIKCEQNLGHDTMYWYKQDSKKFLKIMFSYNNKELIINETVPNRFSPKSPDKAHLNLHINSLELGDSAVYFCASSHRTGTANEKLFFGSGTQLSVL.

This clonotype was counted at least ten times. This chain connects TRBV28 to TRBJ2-7; TRBD1 aligns across 7 bases. CDR1 and CDR2 from the germline V gene are MDHEN and SYDVKM. Germline trimming cut 2 bases from V and 0 bases from J; bases unmatched to any gene: 4. The length of the CDR3 is 15 residues. DNA for the CDR3: TGTGCCAGCAGTTTAACGAGGGACAGCTCCTACGAGCAGTACTTC. Protein sequence: CASSLTRDSSYEQYF.

The rearrangement joins TRBV6-4 to TRBJ1-6; TRBD1 is a possible D gene (5 bases). Trimming shortened V by 7 bases and J by 1 base, and 14 bases separated the two germline ends. Per the germline V gene, CDR1 is MRHNA and CDR2 is SNTAGT. The CDR3 loop spans 16 amino acids. The CDR3 nucleotides read TGTGCCAGCACCTTGGATGGGGCATCCTATAATTCACCCCTCCACTTT. It yields the protein CASTLDGASYNSPLHF.

This chain uses TRBV12-3 or TRBV12-4 with TRBJ1-5, with 7 bases identical to TRBD1. This CDR3 comprises 17 residues. The V and J ends lost 3 bases and 6 bases, in that order; junction bases with no gene match: 14. Here the CDR3 DNA reads TGTGCCAGCAGTTTCCGGGACAGTATTCAATGGAGTCAGCCCCAGCATTTT. Its protein is CASSFRDSIQWSQPQHF.

This clonotype has more than one count but fewer than ten. This could be a read error, since a much larger clone is one nucleotide away. The V gene is TRBV20-1, the J gene TRBJ2-7; the D gene is possibly TRBD2 (6 bases). The CDR3 length is 11 residues. From germline, CDR1 is DFQATT and CDR2 SNEGSKA (reference sequence). The DNA for the CDR3 is TGCAGTCAGACTAGAACGAACGAGCAGTCCTTC. It yields the protein CSQTRTNEQSF.

This clonotype has at least ten counts. The V and J genes are TRBV11-2 and TRBJ1-4; the D gene is possibly TRBD1 (5 bases). V lost 3 bases and J 8 bases, leaving 16 bases between the germline ends. This CDR3 comprises 15 residues. Per the germline V gene, CDR1 is SGHAT and CDR2 is FQNNGV. The CDR3 sequence is CASSFTDQAGEKLFF. CDR3 DNA sequence: TGTGCCAGCAGCTTCACCGACCAGGCAGGGGAAAAACTGTTTTTT.

As concerns this clonotype: One end of the junction is discordant with germline, which a read error may explain. The chain joins TRBV5-1 to TRBJ1-4, with D uncertain. Germline CDR1 and CDR2: SGHRS and YFSETQ. CDR3 length equals 17 residues. The CDR3 sequence: CASRTVPTLSANEKLSF. Here the CDR3 DNA reads TGCGCCAGCAGAACGGTTCCCACACTGTCAGCTAATGAAAAACTGTCTTTT.

This clonotype was seen at least ten times. This sequence joins TRBV25-1 and TRBJ1-6; possibly TRBD1 for D (5 bases). This CDR3 contains 13 residues. Per germline, CDR1 MGHDK and CDR2 SYGVNS. Trimming shortened V by 6 bases and J by 9 bases, and 12 bases separated the two germline ends. The CDR3 loop is CASSRDQSSPLHF. CDR3 bases: TGTGCCAGCAGCCGGGACCAAAGTTCACCCCTCCACTTT.

The chain is built from TRBV20-1 and TRBJ1-2; no firm D call. The CDR3 extends over 11 amino acids. The ends were cut back, 3 bases at V and 5 bases at J, with 7 bases in the middle. CDR1 DFQATT and CDR2 SNEGSKA come from the germline V gene (reference sequence). The CDR3 nucleotides are TGCAGTGCTAGGATTGGGTATGGCTACACCTTC. It encodes CSARIGYGYTF.

This clonotype appeared many times. The V gene is TRBV7-6, the J gene TRBJ2-1, with 7 bases lining up with TRBD1. With 3 bases clipped from V and 3 bases from J, the junction kept 8 bases outside the gene matches. The germline V gene encodes CDR1 SGHVS and CDR2 FNYEAQ. This CDR3 contains 16 residues. The CDR3 sequence: CASSFYSDRLYNEQFF. The CDR3 DNA follows: TGTGCCAGCAGCTTTTATTCGGACAGGCTCTACAATGAGCAGTTCTTC.

This clonotype was seen only a few times. The chain has TRBV20-1 and TRBJ1-4; D call uncertain. The CDR3 length is 13 residues. The V gene lost 0 bases and the J gene lost 6 bases, with 8 bases spanning the gap. Germline V lookup: CDR1 DFQATT, CDR2 SNEGSKA (reference sequence). In nucleotides, the CDR3 is TGCAGTGCTAGAGATCGCGGGTATGAAAAACTGTTTTTT. It specifies CSARDRGYEKLFF.

This clonotype was seen repeatedly, ten times or more. CDR3 in amino acids: CASSLGGYSTDTQYF. In DNA form, the CDR3 reads TGTGCCAGCAGTCTGGGGGGGTATAGCACAGATACGCAGTATTTT. V is TRBV11-2 and J is TRBJ2-3; TRBD2 agrees at 7 bases. The CDR3 consists of 15 residues. Unmatched junction bases numbered 6, after V lost 6 bases and J lost 0 bases. CDR1 SGHAT and CDR2 FQNNGV come from the germline V gene.

This clonotype was recorded once. This chain uses TRBV15 with TRBJ2-1; 9 bases fit TRBD2. Germline assignment: CDR1 LNHNV and CDR2 YYDKDF (reference sequence). The CDR3 is made up of 16 amino acids. The V segment lost 0 bases and the J segment 5 bases; nucleotides outside the gene matches: 5. The DNA for the CDR3 is TGTGCCACCAGCAGAGATGGCGGGGGGGGGGACAATGAGCAGTTCTTC. Residues: CATSRDGGGGDNEQFF.